This is a list of T cell receptor beta chains from one sample in a study of blood T cell repertoires in COVID-19. Libraries were prepared by immunoSEQ multiplex PCR; TCRdb keeps only in-frame clonotypes and omits some of them. The table shows 350,000 to 550,000 clones, with about 89% occurring only once. Sequencing was done on a sample of peripheral blood. The receptors originated from a woman aged 25 to 39 with acute or convalescent COVID-19. The CDR3 runs from the conserved cysteine through the conserved F or W. The order of the fields is V gene, clone size, D gene, J gene, CDR3 DNA, CDR3 protein. D genes are given only for firm matches. Only some rows state a clone size, as once, few, many or a class for expanded clones.

v_call: TRBV5-1
clone_size: NA
d_call: NA
j_call: TRBJ2-2
cdr3_nt: TGCGCCAGCAGCTTCGAGTCCCACACCGGGGAGCTGTTTTTT
cdr3_aa: CASSFESHTGELFF

v_call: TRBV7-2
clone_size: NA
d_call: TRBD1
j_call: TRBJ1-1
cdr3_nt: TGTGCCAGCACCAGGGGGACAGGGGTAAAAAACACTGAAGCTTTCTTT
cdr3_aa: CASTRGTGVKNTEAFF

v_call: TRBV4-1
clone_size: NA
d_call: TRBD1
j_call: TRBJ1-4
cdr3_nt: TGCGCCAGCAGCCAAAGACAGGGGTTCGGGCTGTTTTTT
cdr3_aa: CASSQRQGFGLFF

v_call: TRBV4-2
clone_size: NA
d_call: NA
j_call: TRBJ2-7
cdr3_nt: TGTGCCAGCAGCCAAGTGCTAGGTTACGAGCAGTACTTC
cdr3_aa: CASSQVLGYEQYF

v_call: TRBV12-3/TRBV12-4
clone_size: once
d_call: NA
j_call: TRBJ1-2
cdr3_nt: TGTGCCAGCAGCAAATTCCAGGGCGGAGGCTACACCTTC
cdr3_aa: CASSKFQGGGYTF

v_call: TRBV5-1
clone_size: NA
d_call: TRBD2
j_call: TRBJ2-7
cdr3_nt: TGCGCCAGCAGCCCACTAACTAGCGGGGGAATTCAGTACTTC
cdr3_aa: CASSPLTSGGIQYF

v_call: TRBV19
clone_size: once
d_call: NA
j_call: TRBJ1-1
cdr3_nt: TGTGCCAGTAGTATAGTGAGTCGGGAAGCTTTCTTT
cdr3_aa: CASSIVSREAFF

v_call: TRBV15
clone_size: NA
d_call: TRBD1
j_call: TRBJ2-3
cdr3_nt: TGTGCCACCAGCAGAGGGACAGGGGAGGGTCCCACAGATACGCAGTATTTT
cdr3_aa: CATSRGTGEGPTDTQYF

v_call: TRBV5-6
clone_size: once
d_call: NA
j_call: TRBJ1-4
cdr3_nt: TGTGCCAGCAGCCCCGTGGGGGAGGAGGGGCCGGAAAAACTGTTTTTT
cdr3_aa: CASSPVGEEGPEKLFF

v_call: TRBV11-3
clone_size: NA
d_call: TRBD1
j_call: TRBJ1-1
cdr3_nt: TGTGCCAGCAGCCCCGGACAGGGCAGGAACACTGAAGCTTTCTTT
cdr3_aa: CASSPGQGRNTEAFF

v_call: TRBV28
clone_size: NA
d_call: TRBD1
j_call: TRBJ1-3
cdr3_nt: TGTGCCAGCAGTCTCACAGGGGATTTTAGCTCTGGAAACACCATATATTTT
cdr3_aa: CASSLTGDFSSGNTIYF

v_call: TRBV6-1
clone_size: NA
d_call: TRBD2
j_call: TRBJ2-1
cdr3_nt: TGTGCCAGCAGTGGTCGAACTAGCGGGGTGTACAATGAGCAGTTCTTC
cdr3_aa: CASSGRTSGVYNEQFF

v_call: TRBV9
clone_size: NA
d_call: NA
j_call: TRBJ1-1
cdr3_nt: TGTGCCAGCAGCAAAGGAGGGGAAGGCAGAGAAGCTTTCTTT
cdr3_aa: CASSKGGEGREAFF

v_call: TRBV5-4
clone_size: NA
d_call: NA
j_call: TRBJ2-3
cdr3_nt: TGTGCCAGCAGGGGAGGCTTAGTCCAGGGTGGTACAGATACGCAGTATTTT
cdr3_aa: CASRGGLVQGGTDTQYF

v_call: TRBV28
clone_size: NA
d_call: TRBD1
j_call: TRBJ1-1
cdr3_nt: TGTGCCAGCTGTCAGGGGGGTTTGGTGGACACTGAAGCTTTCTTT
cdr3_aa: CASCQGGLVDTEAFF

v_call: TRBV28
clone_size: NA
d_call: NA
j_call: TRBJ1-1
cdr3_nt: TGTGCCAGCAGTCGCACCGGGACATCTGAAGCTTTCTTT
cdr3_aa: CASSRTGTSEAFF

v_call: TRBV24-1
clone_size: NA
d_call: NA
j_call: TRBJ1-2
cdr3_nt: TGTGCCACCAGTGACCCTGTCTTGGGCGGCTACACCTTC
cdr3_aa: CATSDPVLGGYTF

v_call: TRBV30
clone_size: few
d_call: NA
j_call: TRBJ2-7
cdr3_nt: TGTGCCTGGAGTGTACTTGGTAGAGGTGACGAGCAGTACTTC
cdr3_aa: CAWSVLGRGDEQYF

v_call: TRBV2
clone_size: NA
d_call: TRBD1
j_call: TRBJ1-1
cdr3_nt: TGTGCCAGTCCTTCGACAGGGGGCCACACTGAAGCTTTCTTT
cdr3_aa: CASPSTGGHTEAFF

v_call: TRBV12-3/TRBV12-4
clone_size: once
d_call: NA
j_call: TRBJ1-2
cdr3_nt: TGTGCCAGCAGTGGGGGCGTTTTCGGTGGCTACACCTTC
cdr3_aa: CASSGGVFGGYTF

v_call: TRBV5-1
clone_size: NA
d_call: NA
j_call: TRBJ2-6
cdr3_nt: TGCGCCAGCAGCGTAACAGGGACCGGGGCCAACGTCCTGACTTTC
cdr3_aa: CASSVTGTGANVLTF

v_call: TRBV7-8
clone_size: NA
d_call: TRBD2
j_call: TRBJ2-1
cdr3_nt: TGTGCCAGCAGCTTAGGGGTAGCGGGGAACTACAATGAGCAGTTCTTC
cdr3_aa: CASSLGVAGNYNEQFF

v_call: TRBV7-2
clone_size: NA
d_call: NA
j_call: TRBJ1-1
cdr3_nt: TGTGCCAGCAGCTTAACTCGAGATAAACCTGAAGCTTTCTTT
cdr3_aa: CASSLTRDKPEAFF

v_call: TRBV19
clone_size: few
d_call: TRBD1
j_call: TRBJ1-6
cdr3_nt: TGTGCCAGTGGACAGGGAAATTCACCCCTCCACTTT
cdr3_aa: CASGQGNSPLHF

v_call: TRBV3-1/TRBV3-2
clone_size: NA
d_call: TRBD1
j_call: TRBJ1-3
cdr3_nt: TGTGCCAGCAGCGACGGGACAGACTCTGGAAACACCATATATTTT
cdr3_aa: CASSDGTDSGNTIYF

v_call: TRBV6-6
clone_size: NA
d_call: NA
j_call: TRBJ2-2
cdr3_nt: TGTGCCAGCAGTTACACTTCGGGTCCCGGGGAGCTGTTTTTT
cdr3_aa: CASSYTSGPGELFF

v_call: TRBV2
clone_size: NA
d_call: NA
j_call: TRBJ2-7
cdr3_nt: TGTGCCAGCAGTGTAAGGGGTGGGGCTCCCTACGAGCAGTACTTC
cdr3_aa: CASSVRGGAPYEQYF

v_call: TRBV2
clone_size: NA
d_call: NA
j_call: TRBJ2-2
cdr3_nt: TGTGCCAGCAGTTCCGCGAACACCGGGGAGCTGTTTTTT
cdr3_aa: CASSSANTGELFF

v_call: TRBV18
clone_size: few
d_call: TRBD1
j_call: TRBJ1-6
cdr3_nt: TGTGCCAGCTCAGCCGGGACAGGGGAAGGCTCACCCCTCCACTTT
cdr3_aa: CASSAGTGEGSPLHF

v_call: TRBV10-3
clone_size: NA
d_call: NA
j_call: TRBJ2-2
cdr3_nt: TGTGCCATCAGTGAGACCATTAAGCCCGGGGAGCTGTTTTTT
cdr3_aa: CAISETIKPGELFF

v_call: TRBV5-4
clone_size: NA
d_call: TRBD1
j_call: TRBJ2-3
cdr3_nt: TGTGCCAGCAGCTTATCGACAGGGGGCTTAGATACGCAGTATTTT
cdr3_aa: CASSLSTGGLDTQYF

v_call: TRBV30
clone_size: NA
d_call: NA
j_call: TRBJ1-2
cdr3_nt: TGTGCCTGGAGTCCGGACAGTATCTATGGCTACACCTTC
cdr3_aa: CAWSPDSIYGYTF

v_call: TRBV5-8
clone_size: NA
d_call: NA
j_call: TRBJ1-5
cdr3_nt: TGTGCCAGCAGCCGTGCGAATCAGCCCCAGCATTTT
cdr3_aa: CASSRANQPQHF

v_call: TRBV3-1/TRBV3-2
clone_size: NA
d_call: TRBD2
j_call: TRBJ2-1
cdr3_nt: TGTGCCAGCGCTACCGGGACTAGTCTTAGCGGGATGGGAAGCTCCTACAATGAGCAGTTCTTC
cdr3_aa: CASATGTSLSGMGSSYNEQFF

v_call: TRBV7-3
clone_size: NA
d_call: NA
j_call: TRBJ2-5
cdr3_nt: TGTGCCAGCAGCCTCGGCCGGGGGGAGACCCAGTACTTC
cdr3_aa: CASSLGRGETQYF

v_call: TRBV4-1
clone_size: NA
d_call: TRBD1
j_call: TRBJ1-1
cdr3_nt: TGCGCCAGCAGCCAAGGTCCAGGGGGATACACTGAAGCTTTCTTT
cdr3_aa: CASSQGPGGYTEAFF

v_call: TRBV7-9
clone_size: NA
d_call: NA
j_call: TRBJ1-4
cdr3_nt: TGTGCCAGCAGCCCCAAAGACAGTGAAAAACTGTTTTTT
cdr3_aa: CASSPKDSEKLFF